This entry lists 2 T cell receptor beta chains sequenced from one sample in a study of technical replicates of blood from a few donors. Method: immunoSEQ multiplex PCR; TCRdb's copy keeps in-frame clones and lacks some. The table includes 65,000 to 90,000 clones, 90% to 95% detected once. The source material was T cells isolated from PBMCs. The receptor set was obtained from a human donor in good health.

The rearrangement joins TRBV29-1 to TRBJ1-1; 10 bases map to TRBD1. The CDR3 has 16 residues. Per the germline V gene, CDR1 is SQVTM and CDR2 is ANQGSEA. V shed 0 bases, J shed 0 bases, and the junction held 4 bases outside the gene matches. The CDR3 region is CSVEEGQGTLNTEAFF. In DNA form, the CDR3 reads TGCAGCGTTGAAGAGGGACAGGGGACTTTGAACACTGAAGCTTTCTTT.

The chain is built from TRBV27 and TRBJ2-1, with TRBD1 as a possible D gene (6 bases). Germline CDR1 reads MNHEY; CDR2 reads SMNVEV (reference sequence). V lost 2 bases and J lost 0, with 17 bases in between. The CDR3 consists of 18 residues. CDR3 amino acids: CASSLSLQGFSSYNEQFF. CDR3 nucleotide sequence: TGTGCCAGCAGTTTAAGCTTACAGGGATTTTCCTCCTACAATGAGCAGTTCTTC.